This T cell receptor beta chain was sequenced in a study of T cells in women clearing cervical HPV infection (dated by TCRdb to 2017 to 2018). Regarding the research as a whole: The cases were roughly 23 women with histologically confirmed HPV16-related CIN3 or worse, and 2 of those women had invasive cancers. For cases, a median interval of nearly 150 days, with an interquartile range of 90 to 200 days, was observed between lesion detection and blood sampling. In the parent cohort, some 9,900 women aged 18 or older were enrolled in Guanacaste, Costa Rica, during about 1993 to 1995 and then followed for approximately 7 years. HLA typing was available for only a few women, so HLA type could not be excluded as a confounder. Five blinded duplicates per group were added as quality controls, so that 60 or so samples were obtained: around 50 participants and about 10 replicates. Cases had a median age of about 34 years and controls had a median age of around 41, with no significant differences in baseline characteristics. The approximately 23 controls were women who cleared a single incident HPV16 infection within 12 months without developing precancer or cancer. The exploratory proof-of-principle case-control study was nested within the Guanacaste HPV Natural History Study in Costa Rica and compared TCR repertoires across cervical HPV16 outcomes. Cases and controls were matched on age within five years and on year of sample collection. Case blood was taken at the visit when the lesion was first identified, whereas control blood was taken when infection was no longer detected.

Every participant had a single incident cervical HPV16 infection, and prevalent HPV16 infections were excluded. Cervical HPV DNA was detected with MY09/MY11 PCR, and genotyping was done with dot-blot hybridization. Roughly 14 mL of heparinized blood was centrifuged, after which the buffy coat was aliquoted, frozen at -30 degrees C, and then stored at -80 degrees C. QIAGEN kits were used to extract genomic DNA from the buffy coat specimens. V drops 2 bases and J drops 0 bases, leaving 12 bases in between. The CDR3 runs 16 amino acids, cysteine and phenylalanine included. Shown are 39 bases from within the CDR3, in frame from base 1. The germline V gene gives CDR1 as MRHNA and CDR2 as SNTAGT. Study-wide findings and limitations: By combining richness with V gene abundances, random forest classifiers separated cases from controls with an estimated AUC of roughly 0.84. Because the number of T cells per sample was unknown, the richness differences could reflect varying T-cell content rather than repertoire biology. Across sequencing depths, CIN3+ cases showed significantly higher TCR repertoire richness than controls, but evenness did not differ between the groups. Cases had lower TRBV6-7 relative abundance than controls (approximately 0.11% versus 0.16%; Bonferroni P = 0.0008). Whether associations preceded infection or resulted from infection could not be shown with the cross-sectional design, and effector/memory subsets and HPV-specific T cells were not isolated.

The immunoSEQ assay used multiplex PCR to amplify TCR beta CDR3 regions from an average of approximately 1,200 ng of genomic DNA per sample. To correct primer bias, the assay used a complete synthetic TCR repertoire to set an amplification baseline. Amplicons were sequenced on the Illumina platform. As for the original processing: Error correction of the sequences involved clustering with frequency ratios plus a modified nearest-neighbor algorithm, after which the sequences were analyzed in the immunoSEQ Analyzer using IMGT gene definitions. At each rarefaction depth, TCR richness and evenness were averaged across 20 rarefaction repeats, and any sample with fewer sequences than the depth was left out. Relative abundances of V, D and J genes were compared between groups using Wilcoxon rank sum tests, with FDR correction applied. An intraclass correlation of roughly 96% for TCR richness and an average of around 82% across 65 or so gene segments were obtained from the blinded duplicates. TCRdb stores this immuneACCESS table with in-frame sequences only. Part of the clones is absent; in the studies checked, under half of the shortfall reflects unresolved V genes, and no reason is known for the rest. The DNA gave D and trimming, while V, J and clone size come from that table. The table for this sample shows 30,000 to 50,000 clones. Jointly, the top ten make up 4.8% of the sample.

Regarding this clone: Its recognized antigen is unknown. Read coverage stops 3 residues before the CDR3 terminus; the germline J gene supplies the remainder.

The clonotype comes from a woman aged 18 to 75 with a cervical HPV16 infection that either progressed to CIN3+ or cleared (not recorded which). Source material: blood buffy coat. This chain is built from TRBV6-4 and TRBJ2-3; D gene: possibly TRBD1, on 5 matching bases. The sequenced CDR3 bases are TGTGCCAGCAGTGACGGCAGGGCGACTAGCACAGATACG. Its protein reads: CASSDGRATSTDT. The entire CDR3 is CASSDGRATSTDTQYF.